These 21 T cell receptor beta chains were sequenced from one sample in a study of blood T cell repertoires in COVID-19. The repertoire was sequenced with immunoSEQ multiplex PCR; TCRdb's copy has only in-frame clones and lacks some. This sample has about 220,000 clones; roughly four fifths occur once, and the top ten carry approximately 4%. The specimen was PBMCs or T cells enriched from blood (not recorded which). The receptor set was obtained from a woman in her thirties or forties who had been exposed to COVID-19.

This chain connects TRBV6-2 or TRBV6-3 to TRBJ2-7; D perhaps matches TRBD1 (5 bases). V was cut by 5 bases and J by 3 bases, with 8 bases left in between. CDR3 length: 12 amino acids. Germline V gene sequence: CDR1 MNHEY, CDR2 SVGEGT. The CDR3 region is CASSGASYEQYF. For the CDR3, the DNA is TGTGCCAGCAGTGGGGCCAGCTACGAGCAGTACTTC.

The CDR3 spells CAWTGGSTDTQYF. The CDR3 DNA reads TGTGCCTGGACCGGGGGTAGCACAGATACGCAGTATTTT. The chain joins TRBV30 to TRBJ2-3, with D perhaps TRBD2 (6 bases). CDR1 and CDR2 from the germline V gene are GTSNPN and SVGIG (reference sequence). V was cut by 4 bases and J by 0 bases, with 8 bases left in between. The CDR3 consists of 13 residues. Based on the CDR3 plus reference TRBV30 and TRBJ2-3, the full variable domain is SQTIHQWPATLVQPVGSPLSLECTVEGTSNPNLYWYRQAAGRGLQLLFYSVGIGQISSEVPQNLSASRPQDRQFILSSKKLLLSDSGFYLCAWTGGSTDTQYFGPGTRLTVL.

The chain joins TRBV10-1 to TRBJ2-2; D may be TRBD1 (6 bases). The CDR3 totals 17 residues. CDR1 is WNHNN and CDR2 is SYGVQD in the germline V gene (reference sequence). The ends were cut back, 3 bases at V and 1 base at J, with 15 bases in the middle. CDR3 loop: CASSDPGGTENTGELFF. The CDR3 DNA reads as TGCGCCAGCAGTGATCCTGGGGGCACAGAGAACACCGGGGAGCTGTTTTTT.

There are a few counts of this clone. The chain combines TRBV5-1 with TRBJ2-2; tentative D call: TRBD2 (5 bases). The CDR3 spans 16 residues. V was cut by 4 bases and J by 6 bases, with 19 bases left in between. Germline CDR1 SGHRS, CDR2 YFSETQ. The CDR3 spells CASSVGGGSDPGELFF. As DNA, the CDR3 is TGCGCCAGCAGCGTAGGAGGAGGATCCGACCCCGGGGAGCTGTTTTTT.

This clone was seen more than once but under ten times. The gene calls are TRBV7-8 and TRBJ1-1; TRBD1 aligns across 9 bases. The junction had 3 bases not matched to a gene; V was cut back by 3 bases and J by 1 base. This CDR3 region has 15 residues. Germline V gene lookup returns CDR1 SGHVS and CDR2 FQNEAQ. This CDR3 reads CASSFLDRGNTEAFF. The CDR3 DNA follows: TGTGCCAGCAGCTTCCTGGACAGGGGGAACACTGAAGCTTTCTTT.

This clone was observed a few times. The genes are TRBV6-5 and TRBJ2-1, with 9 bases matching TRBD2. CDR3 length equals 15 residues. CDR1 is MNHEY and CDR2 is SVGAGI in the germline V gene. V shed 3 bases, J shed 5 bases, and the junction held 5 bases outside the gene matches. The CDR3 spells CASSYNSGGNNEQFF. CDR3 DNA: TGTGCCAGCAGTTATAATAGCGGGGGTAACAATGAGCAGTTCTTC.

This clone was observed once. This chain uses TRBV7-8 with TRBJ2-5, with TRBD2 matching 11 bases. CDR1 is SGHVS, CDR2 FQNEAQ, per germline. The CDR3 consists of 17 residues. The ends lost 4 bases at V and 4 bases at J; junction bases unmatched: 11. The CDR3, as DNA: TGTGCCAGCAGCTCGTATGGGCTGACTAGCGGGGCAGAGACCCAGTACTTC. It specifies CASSSYGLTSGAETQYF.

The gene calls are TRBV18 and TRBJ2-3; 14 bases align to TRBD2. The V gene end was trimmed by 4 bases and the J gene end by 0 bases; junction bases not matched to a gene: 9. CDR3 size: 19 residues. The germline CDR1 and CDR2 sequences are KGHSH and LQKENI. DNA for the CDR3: TGTGCCAGCTCACAACAGGGACTAGCGGGGGTTCGAAGCACAGATACGCAGTATTTT. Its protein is CASSQQGLAGVRSTDTQYF.

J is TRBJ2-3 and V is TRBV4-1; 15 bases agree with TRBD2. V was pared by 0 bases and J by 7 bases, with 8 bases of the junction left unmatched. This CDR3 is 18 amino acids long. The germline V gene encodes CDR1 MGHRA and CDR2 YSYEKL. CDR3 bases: TGCGCCAGCAGCCAAGAGGGGACTAGCGGGGGGACCTGGAATACGCAGTATTTT. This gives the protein CASSQEGTSGGTWNTQYF.

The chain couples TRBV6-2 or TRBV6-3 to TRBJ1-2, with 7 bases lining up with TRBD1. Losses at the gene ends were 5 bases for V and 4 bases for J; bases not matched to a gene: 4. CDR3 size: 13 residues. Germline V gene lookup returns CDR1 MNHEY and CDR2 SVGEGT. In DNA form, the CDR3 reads TGTGCCAGCAGTACCGGGACAGCCTATGGCTACACCTTC. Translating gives CASSTGTAYGYTF.

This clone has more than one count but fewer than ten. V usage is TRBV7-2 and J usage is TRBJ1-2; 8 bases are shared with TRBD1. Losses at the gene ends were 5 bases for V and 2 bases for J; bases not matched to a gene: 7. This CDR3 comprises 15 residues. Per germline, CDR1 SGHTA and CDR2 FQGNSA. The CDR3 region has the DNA TGTGCCAGCAGCCTCCCTCAGGGGGCCAACTATGGCTACACCTTC. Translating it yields CASSLPQGANYGYTF.

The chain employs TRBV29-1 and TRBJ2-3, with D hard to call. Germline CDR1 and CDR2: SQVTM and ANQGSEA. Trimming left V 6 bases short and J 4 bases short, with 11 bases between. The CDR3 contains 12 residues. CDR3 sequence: CSVRQSADTQYF. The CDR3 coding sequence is TGCAGCGTCCGCCAAAGCGCAGATACGCAGTATTTT.

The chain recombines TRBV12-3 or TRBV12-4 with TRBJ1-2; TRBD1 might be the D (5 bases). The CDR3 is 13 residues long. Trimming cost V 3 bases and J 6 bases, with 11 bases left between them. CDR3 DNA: TGTGCCAGCAGTTTTCAAGGGGCGGATGGCTACACCTTC. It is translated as CASSFQGADGYTF.

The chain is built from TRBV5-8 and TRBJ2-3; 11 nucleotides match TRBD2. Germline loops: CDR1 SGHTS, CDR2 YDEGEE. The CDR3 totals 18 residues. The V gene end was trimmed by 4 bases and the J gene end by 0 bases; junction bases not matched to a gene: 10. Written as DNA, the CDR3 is TGTGCCAGCAGCCTGGGACTAGCGGAGTACCTTAGCACAGATACGCAGTATTTT. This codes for CASSLGLAEYLSTDTQYF.

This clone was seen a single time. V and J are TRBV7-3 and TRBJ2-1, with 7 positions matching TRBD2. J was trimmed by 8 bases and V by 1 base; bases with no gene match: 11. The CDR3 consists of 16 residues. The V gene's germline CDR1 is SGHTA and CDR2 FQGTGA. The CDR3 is CASSLRGGGGRDEQFF. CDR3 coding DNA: TGTGCCAGCAGCTTAAGGGGGGGAGGAGGCCGAGATGAGCAGTTCTTC.

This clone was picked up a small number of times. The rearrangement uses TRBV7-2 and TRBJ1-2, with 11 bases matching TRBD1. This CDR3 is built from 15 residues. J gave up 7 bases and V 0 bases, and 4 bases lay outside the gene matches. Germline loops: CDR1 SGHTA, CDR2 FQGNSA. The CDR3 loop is CASSLALGTGGGYTF. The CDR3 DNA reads TGTGCCAGCAGCTTAGCGCTGGGGACAGGGGGTGGCTACACCTTC.

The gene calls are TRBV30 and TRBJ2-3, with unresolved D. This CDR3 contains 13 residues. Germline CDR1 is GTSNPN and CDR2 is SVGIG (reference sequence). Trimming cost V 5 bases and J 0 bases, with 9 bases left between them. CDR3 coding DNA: TGTGCCTGGGACACGTACAGCACAGATACGCAGTATTTT. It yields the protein CAWDTYSTDTQYF. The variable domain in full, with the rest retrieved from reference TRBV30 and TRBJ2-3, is SQTIHQWPATLVQPVGSPLSLECTVEGTSNPNLYWYRQAAGRGLQLLFYSVGIGQISSEVPQNLSASRPQDRQFILSSKKLLLSDSGFYLCAWDTYSTDTQYFGPGTRLTVL.

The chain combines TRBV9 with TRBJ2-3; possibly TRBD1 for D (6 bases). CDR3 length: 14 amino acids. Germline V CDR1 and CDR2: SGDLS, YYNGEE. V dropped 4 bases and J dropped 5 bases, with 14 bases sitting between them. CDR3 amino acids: CASSPSPGQDTQYF. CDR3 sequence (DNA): TGTGCCAGCAGCCCGAGCCCGGGACAAGATACGCAGTATTTT.

The CDR3, as DNA: TGTGCCAGCAGCCACGCAGGGACACCCGGAGGCAATCAGCCCCAGCATTTT. Translation: CASSHAGTPGGNQPQHF. The J gene is TRBJ1-5, the V gene TRBV3-1 (or the pseudogene TRBV3-2); D is perhaps TRBD1 (6 bases). This CDR3 has 17 amino acids. Between the trimmed V and J ends, which lost 3 bases and 2 bases, there was a span of 17 bases. CDR1 is LGHDT and CDR2 is YNNKEL in the germline V gene (reference sequence).

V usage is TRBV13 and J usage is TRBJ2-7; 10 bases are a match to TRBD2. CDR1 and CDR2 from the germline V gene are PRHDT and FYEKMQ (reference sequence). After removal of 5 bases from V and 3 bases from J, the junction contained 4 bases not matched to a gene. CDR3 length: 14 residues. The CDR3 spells CASSPSGGIYEQYF. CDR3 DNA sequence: TGTGCCAGCAGCCCTAGCGGGGGAATCTACGAGCAGTACTTC.

CDR3 nucleotides: TGTGCCAGCAGTTTGGGGGGGCAGGGAGGCACAGATACGCAGTATTTT. As protein: CASSLGGQGGTDTQYF. The chain couples TRBV28 to TRBJ2-3; TRBD2 might be the D (7 bases). V lost 3 bases to trimming and J lost 1 base, with 14 bases between them. The CDR3 loop spans 16 amino acids. Germline values: CDR1 MDHEN, CDR2 SYDVKM.